The 4 T cell receptor beta chains in this list originate from one sample, sequenced in a study of cytomegalovirus exposure and HLA in healthy donors. 13 Jbeta primers and 60 Vbeta primers were used for the PCR. The method was immunoSEQ multiplex PCR; TCRdb's version includes in-frame clones alone and lacks a portion of them. The sample carries about 190,000 clones, about 13% recorded once. Sequenced sample: PBMCs. All receptors derive from a man aged 50-59 years in good health and CMV-seropositive.

The rearrangement links TRBV2 to TRBJ2-5, with 12 bases lining up with TRBD1. Per germline, CDR1 SNHLY and CDR2 FYNNEI. Trimming took 6 bases from V and 5 from J; bases not matched to a gene: 7. CDR3 length: 15 residues. In nucleotides, the CDR3 is TGTGCCAGCAGCCCGGGACAGGGGGCTTTCGAGACCCAGTACTTC. Translating it yields CASSPGQGAFETQYF. Filled out from reference TRBV2 and TRBJ2-5, the complete variable domain reads EPEVTQTPSHQVTQMGQEVILRCVPISNHLYFYWYRQILGQKVEFLVSFYNNEISEKSEIFDDQFSVERPDGSNFTLKIRSTKLEDSAMYFCASSPGQGAFETQYFGPGTRLLVL.

The CDR3 protein is CASSQVGATYNYGYTF. The CDR3 DNA is TGCGCCAGCAGCCAAGTGGGAGCAACTTATAACTATGGCTACACCTTC. The J gene is TRBJ1-2, the V gene TRBV4-1; no definite D call. This CDR3 is 16 amino acids long. V dropped 1 base and J dropped 1 base, with 13 bases sitting between them. Per the germline V gene, CDR1 is MGHRA and CDR2 is YSYEKL.

This clone came up a few times. This chain uses TRBV6-5 with TRBJ2-2; maybe TRBD2 (6 bases). Trimming removed 2 bases at V and 6 bases at J, with 16 bases between. The CDR3 consists of 16 residues. Germline V gene lookup returns CDR1 MNHEY and CDR2 SVGAGI. The DNA of the CDR3 is TGTGCCAGCAGTTACCGTGCGGAGGGTCTCGCCGGGGAGCTGTTTTTT. It specifies CASSYRAEGLAGELFF.

V gene TRBV7-9 combines with J gene TRBJ2-5; 7 positions agree with TRBD1. Germline CDR1 and CDR2: SEHNR and FQNEAQ (reference sequence). V lost 5 bases and J lost 2; bases outside the gene matches: 8. The CDR3 sequence is 15 residues long. The CDR3, as DNA: TGTGCCAGCAGCAAGGGACAGTCAACTCAAGAGACCCAGTACTTC. As protein: CASSKGQSTQETQYF.